What follows is one TCR beta chain and its context. As processed by the authors: Cell counts per sample came from amplifying reference gene primers. Clones were read by immunoSEQ multiplex PCR, and TCRdb kept only the in-frame ones, dropping some. D and trimming come from the DNA, and the V and J calls and clone size come from that table. Among under 300,000 clones, under 85% were seen once, and the ten largest hold 3% to 4%. This sample stems from a study of blood T cell repertoires in COVID-19. Study information: From T cells, B-cell-depleted T cells, or PBMCs came the material, which was cDNA or gDNA.

V was clipped by 5 bases and J by 5 bases, with 12 bases between them. Germline loops: CDR1 SEHNR, CDR2 FQNEAQ (reference sequence). CDR3 length equals 13 residues. The sequenced sample consisted of peripheral blood. This clonotype was obtained from a woman in her forties with active or convalescent COVID-19. This sequence joins TRBV7-9 and TRBJ1-1; TRBD1 is a possible D gene (6 bases). The CDR3 here is CASSGNRDTEAFF. The CDR3 region has the DNA TGTGCCAGCAGCGGAAACAGGGATACTGAAGCTTTCTTT.